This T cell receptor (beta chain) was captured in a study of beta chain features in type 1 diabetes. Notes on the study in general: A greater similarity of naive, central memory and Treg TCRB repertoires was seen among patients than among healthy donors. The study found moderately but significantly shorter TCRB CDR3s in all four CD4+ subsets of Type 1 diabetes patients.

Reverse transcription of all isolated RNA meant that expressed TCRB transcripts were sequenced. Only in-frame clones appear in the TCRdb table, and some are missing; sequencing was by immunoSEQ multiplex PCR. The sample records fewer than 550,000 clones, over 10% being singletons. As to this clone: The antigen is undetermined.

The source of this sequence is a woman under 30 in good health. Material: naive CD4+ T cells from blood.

CDR3 protein: CASSLERVLNQPQHF. DNA of the CDR3: TGTGCCAGCAGCTTAGAGAGGGTCCTCAATCAGCCCCAGCATTTT. The V and J genes are TRBV7-8 and TRBJ1-5, with D uncertain. V shed 1 base and J shed 3 bases, with 10 bases lying between them. CDR1 and CDR2 from the germline V gene are SGHVS and FQNEAQ. This CDR3 spans 15 amino acids. Supplemented by reference TRBV7-8 and TRBJ1-5, the full variable domain reads GAGVSQSPRYKVAKRGQDVALRCDPISGHVSLFWYQQALGQGPEFLTYFQNEAQLDKSGLPSDRFFAERPEGSVSTLKIQRTQQEDSAVYLCASSLERVLNQPQHFGDGTRLSIL.